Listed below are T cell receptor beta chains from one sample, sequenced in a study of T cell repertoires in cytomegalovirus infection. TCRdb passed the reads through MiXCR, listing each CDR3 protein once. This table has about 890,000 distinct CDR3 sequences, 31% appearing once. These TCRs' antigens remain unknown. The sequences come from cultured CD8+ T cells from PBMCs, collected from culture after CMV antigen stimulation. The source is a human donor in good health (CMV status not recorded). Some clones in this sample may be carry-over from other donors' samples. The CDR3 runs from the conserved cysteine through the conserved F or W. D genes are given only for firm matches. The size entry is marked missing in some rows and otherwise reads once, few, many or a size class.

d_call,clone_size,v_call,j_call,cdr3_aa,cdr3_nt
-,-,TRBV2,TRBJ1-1,CASAERTTVYTEAFF,TGTGCCAGCGCCGAAAGGACAACGGTTTACACTGAAGCTTTCTTT
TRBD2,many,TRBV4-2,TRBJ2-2,CASSPRDSGGTGELFF,TGTGCCAGCAGCCCGAGGGATAGCGGGGGCACCGGGGAGCTGTTTTTT
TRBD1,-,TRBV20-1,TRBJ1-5,CSAGRGLNQPQHF,TGCAGTGCTGGCAGGGGGCTTAATCAGCCCCAGCATTTT
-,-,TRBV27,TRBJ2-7,CASSGAGGASYEQYF,TGTGCCAGCAGTGGGGCTGGGGGGGCTTCCTACGAGCAGTACTTC
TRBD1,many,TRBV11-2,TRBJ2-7,CASSLVDRDYEQYF,TGTGCCAGCAGCTTAGTGGACAGGGACTACGAGCAGTACTTC
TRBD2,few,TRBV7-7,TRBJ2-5,CASSSGAGISQTQYF,TGTGCTAGCAGCTCAGGAGCGGGGATCTCCCAGACCCAGTACTTC
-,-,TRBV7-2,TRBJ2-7,CASSLAGQYSYEQYF,TGTGCCAGCAGCTTAGCAGGGCAGTACTCCTACGAGCAGTACTTC
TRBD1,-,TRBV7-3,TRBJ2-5,CASSRTGQGTETQYF,TGTGCCAGCAGCCGCACGGGACAGGGGACGGAGACCCAGTACTTC
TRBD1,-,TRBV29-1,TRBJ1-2,CSVVGQGVLTNYGYTF,TGCAGCGTTGTGGGCCAGGGGGTTCTCACTAACTATGGCTACACCTTC
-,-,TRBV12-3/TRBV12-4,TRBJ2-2,CASSKTSSNTGELFF,TGTGCCAGCAGTAAGACATCCTCCAACACCGGGGAGCTGTTTTTT
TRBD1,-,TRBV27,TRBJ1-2,CASKGRGANFGYTF,TGTGCCAGCAAGGGCAGGGGGGCCAACTTCGGCTACACCTTC
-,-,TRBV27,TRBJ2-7,CASAYEQYF,TGTGCCTCCGCCTACGAGCAGTACTTC
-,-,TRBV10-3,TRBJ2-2,CAIRTIHTGELFF,TGTGCCATCCGGACTATCCACACCGGGGAGCTGTTTTTT
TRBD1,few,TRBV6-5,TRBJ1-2,CASTQQGTYGYTF,TGTGCCAGCACCCAACAGGGGACCTATGGCTACACCTTC
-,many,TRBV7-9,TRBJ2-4,CASSLDSGRNKNIQYF,TGTGCCAGCAGCTTAGACTCTGGCAGAAACAAAAACATTCAGTACTTC
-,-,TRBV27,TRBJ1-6,CASSYGHGPYNSPLHF,TGTGCCAGCAGCTACGGACATGGCCCTTATAATTCACCCCTCCACTTT
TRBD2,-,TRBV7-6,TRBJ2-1,CASSLRGGRYNEQFF,TGTGCCAGCAGCTTACGCGGGGGGCGCTACAATGAGCAGTTCTTC
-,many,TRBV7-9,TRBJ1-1,CASSPPGAGTEAFF,TGTGCCAGCAGCCCTCCGGGGGCTGGGACTGAAGCTTTCTTT
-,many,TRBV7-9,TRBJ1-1,CASSLGQVIIEAFF,TGTGCCAGCAGCTTAGGACAGGTTATAATCGAAGCTTTCTTT
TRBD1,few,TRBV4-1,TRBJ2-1,CASSQGQGGEQFF,TGCGCCAGCAGCCAAGGACAGGGGGGAGAGCAGTTCTTC
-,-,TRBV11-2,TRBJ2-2,CASSPRTYTGELFF,TGTGCCAGCAGCCCAAGGACCTACACCGGGGAGCTGTTTTTT
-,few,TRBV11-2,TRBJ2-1,CASSLEGKVQFF,TGTGCCAGCAGCCTAGAGGGCAAAGTGCAGTTCTTC
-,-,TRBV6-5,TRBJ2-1,CASSYDNQQSSYNEQFF,TGTGCCAGCAGTTACGACAACCAACAAAGCTCCTACAATGAGCAGTTCTTC
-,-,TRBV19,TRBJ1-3,CASRPRAGNTIYF,TGTGCCAGTAGGCCACGAGCTGGAAACACCATATATTTT
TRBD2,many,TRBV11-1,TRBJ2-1,CASRPLAGDTRNEQFF,TGTGCCAGCAGGCCATTAGCGGGGGACACGAGGAATGAGCAGTTCTTC
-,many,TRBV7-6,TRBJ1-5,CASSPSQTNQPQHF,TGTGCCAGCAGCCCGTCACAGACCAATCAGCCCCAGCATTTT
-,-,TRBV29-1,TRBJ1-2,CSVEDRTVNYGYTF,TGCAGCGTTGAAGATCGGACAGTTAACTATGGCTACACCTTC
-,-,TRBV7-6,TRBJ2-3,CASSRSPGGLTDTQYF,TGTGCCAGCAGCCGGAGCCCCGGGGGACTCACAGATACGCAGTATTTT
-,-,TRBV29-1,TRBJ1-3,CSAGWFNGGLSSGNTIYF,TGCAGCGCTGGGTGGTTTAACGGGGGGCTGTCCTCTGGAAACACCATATATTTT
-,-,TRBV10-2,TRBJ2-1,CASSESLLNEQFF,TGCGCCAGCAGTGAGTCCTTACTCAATGAGCAGTTCTTC
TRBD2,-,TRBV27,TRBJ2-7,CASSFTSGAYEQYF,TGTGCCAGCAGTTTTACTAGCGGGGCGTACGAGCAGTACTTC
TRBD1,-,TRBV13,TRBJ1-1,CASRPAGDRGPEAFF,TGTGCCAGCAGGCCCGCCGGGGACAGGGGACCTGAAGCTTTCTTT
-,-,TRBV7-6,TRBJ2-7,CASSLFYPLSALPYEQYF,TGTGCCAGCAGCTTATTCTACCCCCTTTCGGCACTTCCCTACGAGCAGTACTTC
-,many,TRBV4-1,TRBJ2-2,CASSRQDSATGELFF,TGCGCCAGCAGCCGGCAAGATAGCGCAACCGGGGAGCTGTTTTTT
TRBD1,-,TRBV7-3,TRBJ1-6,CASSSTGEGSPLHF,TGTGCCAGCAGCTCAACAGGGGAAGGTTCACCCCTCCACTTT